The following is a TCR beta chain sequence with its context. The antigen is not known. These data belong to a study of cytomegalovirus exposure and HLA in healthy donors. The CDR3 is 15 residues long. Trimming at V came to 5 bases and at J to 4 bases, leaving 9 bases not matched to a gene. Germline V gives CDR1 LNHDA, CDR2 SQIVND (reference sequence). It was with 60 Vbeta and 13 Jbeta primers that the PCR ran. Assay used: immunoSEQ multiplex PCR; TCRdb lists only in-frame clones, some missing. The sample includes about 130,000 clones, roughly 74% of them seen just once. Study-wide findings and caveats: Serostatus for CMV was the only available immune exposure information. TRBV6-2, TRBV6-3 and other indistinguishable V segments were excluded. It was reportedly the case that the classifier diagnosed cytomegalovirus status with high specificity and sensitivity. Prior analysis indicated that the majority of TCR beta V segments exhibited productivity approximately 90% or approximately 30% of the time.

V usage is TRBV19 and J usage is TRBJ2-7; TRBD1 matches 9 bases. Sample: PBMCs. This clonotype originated in a male donor in good health and CMV-seronegative. CDR3 region: CASSAGTGKGYEQYF. DNA of the CDR3: TGTGCCAGTAGTGCCGGGACAGGGAAGGGGTACGAGCAGTACTTC.